The clone carrying this T cell receptor beta chain showed up many times. Its antigen is not known. The CDR3 runs 10 residues. Germline V gene sequence: CDR1 SNHLY, CDR2 FYNNEI. Trimming pared 7 bases from V and 4 bases from J, leaving 3 bases between. Each CDR3 protein is one row after TCRdb ran MiXCR on the reads. The table includes fewer than 550,000 distinct CDR3 sequences, about 15% detected once. The data were obtained in a study of T cell repertoires in cytomegalovirus infection. Study-wide background: In public TCR beta signatures, there were indications of both CMV infection and matching HLA type. Study-wide results and caveats: Ex vivo, HLA-C-restricted CMV-specific TCR beta clonotypes prevailed over the rest of the response. Accumulated public TCR beta family frequency recognized individuals carrying CMV together with the relevant HLA.

The J gene is TRBJ2-3, the V gene TRBV2; no clear D gene. This receptor was taken from a human donor in good health (CMV status not recorded). Some clones in this sample may be carry-over from other donors' samples. The specimen sequenced was CD8+ T cells from PBMCs. CDR3 sequence: CASTADTQYF. In DNA, the CDR3 is TGTGCCAGCACCGCAGATACGCAGTATTTT.